A single T cell receptor beta chain is shown here with its context. Its antigen is not identified. This record belongs to a study of T cell repertoires in cytomegalovirus infection. The overall study: Public TCR beta signatures provided an indication of both CMV infection and a matching HLA type.

Overall study results and limits: Individuals carrying CMV plus the relevant HLA were identified by cumulative frequency of public TCR beta families. In two of eight donors, the top clonotype was HLA-C-restricted CMV-specific.

Germline CDR1 SGHVS, CDR2 FNYEAQ. Deletions cut 5 bases from V and 0 bases from J, with 7 bases between. There are 14 residues in the CDR3. TCRdb reanalysed the reads using MiXCR and keeps one entry per CDR3 protein. This table has some 240,000 distinct CDR3 sequences, more than 15% appearing once. This TCR was recovered from a human donor in good health (CMV status not recorded). Some clones in this sample may be carry-over from other donors' samples. This rearrangement joins TRBV7-6 to TRBJ1-4; no firm D call. Input material: CD8+ T cells from PBMCs. The CDR3 region is CASSLGATNEKLFF. The CDR3, as DNA: TGTGCCAGCAGCCTCGGTGCAACTAATGAAAAACTGTTTTTT. Full variable domain (rest looked up from reference TRBV7-6 and TRBJ1-4): GAGVSQSPRYKVTKRGQDVALRCDPISGHVSLYWYRQALGQGPEFLTYFNYEAQQDKSGLPNDRFSAERPEGSISTLTIQRTEQRDSAMYRCASSLGATNEKLFFGSGTQLSVL.